This TCR beta chain was profiled in a study of PD-L1 blockade in urothelial cancer (dated 2017 in TCRdb). Turning to the overall study: Every patient began therapy around 2014 and was given atezolizumab 1,200 mg intravenously every 3 weeks. Twenty-five of 29 patients were males with bladder-origin urothelial cancer, and about 65% of the roughly 29 reported a prior smoking history. An ECOG performance status of 0 or 1 was recorded for the patients, and 0 to 3 prior chemotherapy regimens had been received by the patients. Blood samples were analyzed at two time points: 3 weeks after treatment start (second dose) and 6 weeks after treatment start. Blood samples gave median yields of about 150,000 T cells and approximately 80,000 unique TCRs, along with a median clonality of around 0.075. The study, an exploratory multi-omic analysis, examined somatic, immune and clinical correlates of response to PD-L1 blockade with atezolizumab in urothelial cancer. TCR sequencing covered pretreatment tumor samples and matched, serially collected peripheral blood taken before and after atezolizumab treatment. Progression-free survival longer than 6 months counted as durable clinical benefit, and TCR features were additionally tested against both progression-free and overall survival. Whole exome sequencing and RNA sequencing of pretreatment tumors were performed alongside TCR sequencing in the same patients. Durable clinical benefit was achieved by nine patients but not by the remaining 20. Pretreatment blood TCR-seq was available for about 27 patients, at least one posttreatment blood collection was obtained for some 25 patients, and tumor TCR-seq was available for some 25 patients.

Each PCR received spiked-in synthetic TCR analog templates so that absolute template abundance could be estimated from read counts. Using the immunoSEQ assay, TCRbeta CDR3 regions were amplified from genomic DNA with bias-controlled V and J gene primers. Sequencing of rearranged TCRbeta segments was performed at approximately 20X coverage. Under the source paper's analysis protocol: Clustering was used to correct sequencing errors, and CDR3s were annotated against IMGT so that V, D and J genes could be assigned. Only productive TCRbeta rearrangements were used in downstream analyses, excluding out-of-frame or stop-codon sequences. Clonality was calculated as one minus the Shannon entropy normalized by the log of the number of unique productive sequences. Fisher's exact test with Benjamini-Hochberg correction, at a threshold of adjusted p below 0.01, was used to find clones that differed between time points or between blood and tumor. Sourced from immuneACCESS, this table was stored by TCRdb with only in-frame sequences that have V and J called. A share of the clones is absent; for the studies checked, an unresolved V gene accounts for under half, and the remainder has no known explanation. V, J and clone size derive from that table, while D and trimming were established from the DNA sequence. This sample is represented by tens of thousands of clones; more than 65% of them were singletons. Approximately 4.7% of the sample is held by the ten biggest clonotypes.

As for this clone: Its binding antigen is unknown. Base qualities are missing; no much larger clone stands one base away.

On the study overall, not on this receptor specifically: At 3 weeks after the start of treatment, tumor-associated TCR clones in peripheral blood had expanded more in patients with durable benefit (n ≈ 20, p = 0.022). A pretreatment peripheral blood TCR clonality below the median was linked to improved progression-free and overall survival. Because the sample size was small (n ≈ 31) and many of the analyses were exploratory, the results are meant to be hypothesis-generating.

The germline V gene (reference sequence) supplies CDR1 GTSNPN and CDR2 SVGIG. The CDR3 runs 13 residues from the cysteine to the phenylalanine. The kept DNA is CDR3 alone, 39 bases in frame from the first base. V gives up 4 bases and J gives up 9 bases, and the segment between their germline ends measures 18 bases. A cohort of about 31 patients with locally advanced or metastatic urothelial carcinoma, treated at Memorial Sloan Kettering on a trial protocol, was included. Peripheral blood mononuclear cells were collected from each patient pretreatment and during treatment, giving between 1 and 8 total time points per patient. The Qiagen DNeasy Blood extraction kit was used to purify genomic DNA from total PBMCs and from tumor samples. PBMCs were collected pretreatment and during treatment and were isolated and stored as previously described.

The sequences come from PBMCs, collected around atezolizumab (anti-PD-L1) treatment. The rearranged segments are TRBV30 and TRBJ1-1; the D gene is possibly TRBD1, with 5 bases matching. This sequence originates from a man aged 70 or older with urothelial cancer. The CDR3 protein sequence reads: CAWTNPGTEKAFF. The sequenced DNA is TGTGCCTGGACTAATCCCGGGACTGAGAAAGCTTTCTTT.